Sequencing of this TCR beta chain was carried out in a study of OX40 agonist ivuxolimab in advanced cancers. Study observations and caveats: Relative to CD4+ cells, CD8+ T cells on average had more expanded clones.

On this clone: Its specificity is not known.

Germline trimming cut 6 bases from V and 2 bases from J; bases unmatched to any gene: 8. The CDR3 is 15 amino acids. Germline CDR1 reads MNHEY; CDR2 reads SVGAGI. Systemic immunosuppression or autoimmune disease history was grounds to exclude patients. Sequencing used immunoSEQ multiplex PCR; TCRdb keeps in-frame clones, though not all of them. The table shows some 95,000 clones, with approximately 91% occurring only once. Sample: CD4+ or CD8+ T cells sorted from blood, taken in a trial of the OX40 agonist ivuxolimab. The chain has TRBV6-5 and TRBJ2-3; TRBD1 matches at 7 bases. The TCR originated in an adult with an advanced solid tumor such as melanoma, head and neck, liver or kidney cancer. The CDR3 DNA reads as TGTGCCAGCAGAGGGACAGCCTCTCCCACAGATACGCAGTATTTT. Protein: CASRGTASPTDTQYF.